These 24 T cell receptor beta chains were all obtained from the same sample, sequenced in a study of blood T cell repertoires in COVID-19. Assay used: immunoSEQ multiplex PCR; TCRdb lists only in-frame clones, some missing. The sample has under 250,000 clones; about nine tenths are singletons. Sequenced: peripheral blood. These receptors were obtained from a woman aged 55-69 years who had recovered from COVID-19.

This chain joins TRBV7-2 and TRBJ2-1; TRBD1 agrees at 10 bases. The length of the CDR3 is 15 residues. Germline CDR1 SGHTA, CDR2 FQGNSA. The ends lost 4 bases at V and 2 bases at J; junction bases unmatched: 2. The CDR3 sequence: CASSSDRGAYNEQFF. The CDR3 DNA reads TGTGCCAGCAGCTCGGACAGGGGGGCCTACAATGAGCAGTTCTTC.

The chain couples TRBV4-2 to TRBJ1-6; tentatively, D is TRBD1 (6 bases). V shed 1 base and J shed 7 bases, with 20 bases lying between them. CDR1 is LGHNA, CDR2 YNFKEQ, per germline. The CDR3 is 18 residues long. CDR3 coding DNA: TGTGCCAGCAGCCAAGCCCTACAGACAGGTTTAATAAATTCACCCCTCCACTTT. Translated: CASSQALQTGLINSPLHF.

V and J are TRBV9 and TRBJ2-3; 7 bases agree with TRBD2. Unmatched junction bases numbered 6, after V lost 3 bases and J lost 2 bases. The length of the CDR3 is 15 residues. Germline CDR1 and CDR2: SGDLS and YYNGEE. The CDR3 loop is CASSARDYTTDTQYF. CDR3 in DNA: TGTGCCAGCAGCGCCCGGGACTATACCACAGATACGCAGTATTTT.

This clone was seen a single time. The chain combines TRBV11-3 with TRBJ1-2; no definite D call. The CDR3 extends over 16 amino acids. Trimming stripped 5 bases from V and 3 bases from J, with 19 bases between. Per the germline V gene, CDR1 is SGHNT and CDR2 is YENEEA. The CDR3: CASSHPPRRRYYGYTF. DNA for the CDR3: TGTGCCAGCAGCCATCCGCCGCGCAGGCGATACTATGGCTACACCTTC.

This clone was seen a single time. The chain carries TRBV28 and TRBJ2-3; tentatively, D is TRBD2 (6 bases). The CDR3 consists of 14 residues. Germline lookup yields CDR1 MDHEN and CDR2 SYDVKM. Between the trimmed V and J ends, which lost 6 bases and 1 base, there was a span of 11 bases. CDR3 protein: CASRTSWGTDTQYF. CDR3 bases: TGTGCCAGCAGGACTAGTTGGGGCACAGATACGCAGTATTTT.

The genes are TRBV28 and TRBJ1-1; tentative D call: TRBD1 (6 bases). Germline V lookup: CDR1 MDHEN, CDR2 SYDVKM. This CDR3 is built from 13 residues. Trimming removed 9 bases at V and 0 bases at J, with 11 bases between. The CDR3 reads CASTGTMNTEAFF. Here the CDR3 DNA reads TGTGCCAGTACCGGGACAATGAACACTGAAGCTTTCTTT.

This chain connects TRBV7-2 to TRBJ2-7; a weak D match, TRBD2 (6 bases). In germline, CDR1 is SGHTA, CDR2 FQGNSA. There are 13 residues in the CDR3. Trimming stripped 3 bases from V and 2 bases from J, with 8 bases between. CDR3 region: CASSFGGAYEQYF. Written as DNA, the CDR3 is TGTGCCAGCAGCTTTGGAGGGGCCTACGAGCAGTACTTC. The whole variable domain, filled in from reference TRBV7-2 and TRBJ2-7, reads GAGVSQSPSNKVTEKGKDVELRCDPISGHTALYWYRQSLGQGLEFLIYFQGNSAPDKSGLPSDRFSAERTGGSVSTLTIQRTQQEDSAVYLCASSFGGAYEQYFGPGTRLTVT.

CDR3 loop: CASSQSDRGPYEQYF. The CDR3 DNA follows: TGTGCCAGCAGCCAGAGTGACAGGGGACCCTACGAGCAGTACTTC. This chain connects TRBV7-6 to TRBJ2-7; 8 bases are shared with TRBD1. V trimming: 5 bases; J trimming: 2 bases; junction bases outside the gene matches: 8. Germline CDR1 reads SGHVS; CDR2 reads FNYEAQ. This CDR3 is 15 amino acids long. The variable domain in full, with the rest retrieved from reference TRBV7-6 and TRBJ2-7, is GAGVSQSPRYKVTKRGQDVALRCDPISGHVSLYWYRQALGQGPEFLTYFNYEAQQDKSGLPNDRFSAERPEGSISTLTIQRTEQRDSAMYRCASSQSDRGPYEQYFGPGTRLTVT.

The V gene is TRBV5-1, the J gene TRBJ2-3; a possible D gene is TRBD2 (6 bases). V dropped 1 base and J dropped 2 bases, with 14 bases sitting between them. The CDR3 consists of 16 residues. Germline CDR1 is SGHRS and CDR2 is YFSETQ. The CDR3 DNA reads TGCGCCAGCAGCTTGTCGTTCGGGGGAAACACAGATACGCAGTATTTT. This translates into CASSLSFGGNTDTQYF.

This chain joins TRBV5-6 and TRBJ2-1; TRBD2 matches at 8 bases. V lost 0 bases, J lost 7 bases, and 6 bases stayed unmatched. This CDR3 has 15 residues. Germline values: CDR1 SGHDT, CDR2 YYEEEE. In nucleotides, the CDR3 is TGTGCCAGCAGCTTGGTGGCGGGGGGTAGAAATGAGCAGTTCTTC. This translates into CASSLVAGGRNEQFF.

This rearrangement joins TRBV7-3 to TRBJ2-1, with 8 bases fitting TRBD2. Germline lookup yields CDR1 SGHTA and CDR2 FQGTGA. The CDR3 is 15 residues long. V gave up 1 base and J gave up 6 bases; unmatched junction bases: 5. CDR3: CASSLNGGAINEQFF. Here the CDR3 DNA reads TGTGCCAGCAGCTTAAACGGGGGGGCGATCAATGAGCAGTTCTTC.

The chain uses TRBV7-6 and TRBJ2-3, with TRBD1 matching over 7 bases. CDR3 length equals 15 residues. J lost 1 base, V lost 5 bases, and 6 bases had no gene match. Germline V gene data show CDR1 as SGHVS and CDR2 as FNYEAQ. CDR3 sequence (DNA): TGTGCCAGCAGCAACGGACAGGCTCGCACAGATACGCAGTATTTT. Residues: CASSNGQARTDTQYF.

This clone was observed a few times. The V gene is TRBV18, the J gene TRBJ2-7; D not resolved. The CDR3 extends over 13 amino acids. V dropped 5 bases and J dropped 5 bases, with 13 bases sitting between them. From germline, CDR1 is KGHSH and CDR2 LQKENI. The CDR3 nucleotides are TGTGCCAGCTCATTTCTGGTGGGCGACGAGCAGTACTTC. This encodes CASSFLVGDEQYF.

The sample holds a few counts of this clone. The chain recombines TRBV7-3 with TRBJ1-2, with 8 bases identical to TRBD1. J lost 5 bases, V lost 5 bases, and 4 bases had no gene match. There are 13 residues in the CDR3. The germline V gene encodes CDR1 SGHTA and CDR2 FQGTGA. CDR3 protein: CASSPDRGYGYTF. The CDR3 DNA reads as TGTGCCAGCAGCCCCGACAGGGGTTATGGCTACACCTTC.

The rearrangement joins TRBV6-5 to TRBJ2-2, with 8 nucleotides matching TRBD1. The CDR3 totals 14 residues. Germline V lookup: CDR1 MNHEY, CDR2 SVGAGI. V was clipped by 4 bases and J by 4 bases; unmatched bases: 2. CDR3 region: CASSSTGATGELFF. CDR3 coding DNA: TGTGCCAGCAGTTCGACAGGGGCCACCGGGGAGCTGTTTTTT.

The chain uses TRBV14 and TRBJ1-2; D ambiguous. V was clipped by 0 bases and J by 5 bases, with 7 bases between them. Germline CDR1 SGHDN, CDR2 FVKESK. The CDR3 length is 13 residues. The CDR3 sequence is CASSQDRMYGYTF. The DNA of the CDR3 is TGTGCCAGCAGCCAAGACAGGATGTATGGCTACACCTTC.

V and J are TRBV29-1 and TRBJ2-3, with TRBD2 identical over 7 bases. This CDR3 contains 16 residues. CDR1 SQVTM and CDR2 ANQGSEA come from the germline V gene. Trimming removed 4 bases from V and 0 bases from J; junction bases left unmatched: 10. This CDR3 reads CSVAPSGASSTDTQYF. CDR3 DNA sequence: TGCAGCGTTGCCCCTAGCGGCGCCTCTAGCACAGATACGCAGTATTTT.

This chain links TRBV5-1 with TRBJ1-1; the match to TRBD1 covers 7 bases. The CDR3 is 16 amino acids. V was pared by 4 bases and J by 1 base, with 10 bases of the junction left unmatched. Germline V gene lookup returns CDR1 SGHRS and CDR2 YFSETQ. In DNA, the CDR3 is TGCGCCAGCAGCCCGACTGCCGGGACAGAGAACACTGAAGCTTTCTTT. It specifies CASSPTAGTENTEAFF.

The chain combines TRBV2 with TRBJ2-1, with D maybe TRBD1 (6 bases). CDR3 length: 13 amino acids. Germline CDR1 is SNHLY and CDR2 is FYNNEI. Trimming took 7 bases from V and 3 from J, leaving 10 bases between them. The CDR3 nucleotides read TGTGCCAGCACCCGGGACATCTACAATGAGCAGTTCTTC. Its protein is CASTRDIYNEQFF.

This sequence joins TRBV5-4 and TRBJ2-1; D unclear. V was cut by 0 bases and J by 7 bases, with 8 bases left in between. This CDR3 is built from 13 residues. Germline CDR1 and CDR2: SGHNT and YYREEE (reference sequence). CDR3 in amino acids: CASSLASGNEQFF. The CDR3 nucleotides are TGTGCCAGCAGCTTGGCGTCCGGGAATGAGCAGTTCTTC.

The V gene is TRBV5-1, the J gene TRBJ1-4, with no clear D. Trimming stripped 2 bases from V and 0 bases from J, with 8 bases between. The CDR3 consists of 15 residues. Germline V gene data show CDR1 as SGHRS and CDR2 as YFSETQ. CDR3: CASSLFLATNEKLFF. The CDR3 bases are TGCGCCAGCAGCTTATTCCTTGCAACTAATGAAAAACTGTTTTTT.

This clone has just one count. This chain uses TRBV10-3 with TRBJ2-1; D might be TRBD1 (5 bases). Germline CDR1 and CDR2: ENHRY and SYGVKD. The CDR3 sequence is 11 residues long. V shed 6 bases and J shed 10 bases, with 10 bases lying between them. The CDR3 is CAISQPGEQFF. As DNA, the CDR3 is TGTGCCATCAGCCAACCAGGGGAGCAGTTCTTC.

The genes are TRBV7-8 and TRBJ1-5; D is possibly TRBD1 (6 bases). The germline CDR1 and CDR2 sequences are SGHVS and FQNEAQ. There are 16 residues in the CDR3. Deletions cut 7 bases from V and 0 bases from J, with 16 bases between. Here the CDR3 reads CASTKDRFYSNQPQHF. DNA for the CDR3: TGTGCCAGCACCAAGGACAGATTTTATAGCAATCAGCCCCAGCATTTT.

The V and J genes are TRBV5-6 and TRBJ2-7; a possible D gene is TRBD1 (6 bases). Trimming left V 2 bases short and J 5 bases short, with 17 bases between. Germline assignment: CDR1 SGHDT and CDR2 YYEEEE. The CDR3 spans 15 residues. CDR3 amino acids: CASSFQVLGADEQYF. DNA for the CDR3: TGTGCCAGCAGCTTCCAGGTTCTGGGGGCCGACGAGCAGTACTTC.